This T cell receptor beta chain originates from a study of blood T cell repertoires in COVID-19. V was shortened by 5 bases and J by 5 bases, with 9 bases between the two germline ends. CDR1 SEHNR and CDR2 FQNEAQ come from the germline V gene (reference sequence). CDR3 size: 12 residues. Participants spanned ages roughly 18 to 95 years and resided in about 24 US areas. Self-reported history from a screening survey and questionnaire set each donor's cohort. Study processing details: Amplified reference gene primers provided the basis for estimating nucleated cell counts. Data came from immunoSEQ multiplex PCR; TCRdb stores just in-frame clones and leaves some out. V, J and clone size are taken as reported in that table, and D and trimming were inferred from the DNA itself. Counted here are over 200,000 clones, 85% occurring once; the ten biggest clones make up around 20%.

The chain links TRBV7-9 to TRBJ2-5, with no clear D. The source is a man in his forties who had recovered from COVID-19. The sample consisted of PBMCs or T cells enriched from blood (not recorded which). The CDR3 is CASSLLSETQYF. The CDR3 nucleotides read TGTGCCAGCAGCCTCCTCAGTGAGACCCAGTACTTC.